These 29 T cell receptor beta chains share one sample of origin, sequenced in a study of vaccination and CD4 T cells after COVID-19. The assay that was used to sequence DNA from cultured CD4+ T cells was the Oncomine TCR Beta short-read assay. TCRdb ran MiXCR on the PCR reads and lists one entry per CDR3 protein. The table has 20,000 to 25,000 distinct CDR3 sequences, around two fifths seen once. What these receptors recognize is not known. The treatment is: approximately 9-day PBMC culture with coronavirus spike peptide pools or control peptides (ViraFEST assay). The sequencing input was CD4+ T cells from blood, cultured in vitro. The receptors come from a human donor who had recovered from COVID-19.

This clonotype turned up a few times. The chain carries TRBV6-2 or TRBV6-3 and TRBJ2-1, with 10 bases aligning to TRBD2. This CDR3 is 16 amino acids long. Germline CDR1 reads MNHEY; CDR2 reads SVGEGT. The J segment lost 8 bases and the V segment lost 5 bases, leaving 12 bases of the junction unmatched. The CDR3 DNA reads TGTGCCAGCAGTCCCCGCCAAGCGGGAGGGTTTGATGAGCAGTTCTTC. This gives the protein CASSPRQAGGFDEQFF.

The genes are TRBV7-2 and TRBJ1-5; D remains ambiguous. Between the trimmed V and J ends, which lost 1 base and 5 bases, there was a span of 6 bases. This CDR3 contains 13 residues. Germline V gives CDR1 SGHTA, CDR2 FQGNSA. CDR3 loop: CASSLVDDQPQHF. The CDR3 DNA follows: TGTGCCAGCAGCTTAGTAGACGATCAGCCCCAGCATTTT.

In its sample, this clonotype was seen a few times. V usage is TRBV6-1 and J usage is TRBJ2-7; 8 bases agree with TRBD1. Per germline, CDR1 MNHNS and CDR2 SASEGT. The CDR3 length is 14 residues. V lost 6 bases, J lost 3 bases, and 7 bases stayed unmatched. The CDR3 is CASSQGQGHYEQYF. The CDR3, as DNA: TGTGCCAGCAGCCAAGGACAGGGACACTACGAGCAGTACTTC.

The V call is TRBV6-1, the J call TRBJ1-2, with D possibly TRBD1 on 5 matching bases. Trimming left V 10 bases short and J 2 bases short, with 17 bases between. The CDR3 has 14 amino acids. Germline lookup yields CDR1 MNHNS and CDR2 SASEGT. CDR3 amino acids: CATAQWGGNYGYTF. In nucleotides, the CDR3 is TGTGCCACTGCCCAGTGGGGCGGGAACTATGGCTACACCTTC.

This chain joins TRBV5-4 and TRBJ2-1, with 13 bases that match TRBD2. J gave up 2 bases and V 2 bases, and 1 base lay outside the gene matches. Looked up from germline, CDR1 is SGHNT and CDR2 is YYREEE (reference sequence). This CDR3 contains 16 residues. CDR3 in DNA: TGTGCCAGCAGCTTTGGGACTAGCGGGACCTACAATGAGCAGTTCTTC. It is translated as CASSFGTSGTYNEQFF.

The chain's CDR3 is CASSLGGKEQPQHF. The CDR3 coding sequence is TGCGCCAGCAGCTTGGGGGGGAAGGAACAGCCCCAGCATTTT. This chain uses TRBV5-1 with TRBJ1-5; D might be TRBD1 (5 bases). V lost 0 bases, J lost 7 bases, and 11 bases lay in between. Germline V CDR1 and CDR2: SGHRS, YFSETQ. This CDR3 comprises 14 residues.

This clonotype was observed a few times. The chain's CDR3 is CSAGLNSPLHF. The CDR3 DNA sequence: TGCAGTGCCGGTCTGAATTCACCCCTCCACTTT. The chain links TRBV20-1 to TRBJ1-6; D ambiguous. V was pared by 6 bases and J by 7 bases, with 7 bases between. The CDR3 loop spans 11 amino acids. Germline V CDR1 and CDR2: DFQATT, SNEGSKA (reference sequence).

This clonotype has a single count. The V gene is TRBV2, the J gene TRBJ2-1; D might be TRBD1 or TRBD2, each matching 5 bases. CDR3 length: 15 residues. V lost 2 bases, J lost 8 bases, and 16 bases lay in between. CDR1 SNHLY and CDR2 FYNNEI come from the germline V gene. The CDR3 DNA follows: TGTGCCAGCAGTGAAAGAGGCAGGGTGGAGGATGAGCAGTTCTTC. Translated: CASSERGRVEDEQFF. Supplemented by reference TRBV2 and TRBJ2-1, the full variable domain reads EPEVTQTPSHQVTQMGQEVILRCVPISNHLYFYWYRQILGQKVEFLVSFYNNEISEKSEIFDDQFSVERPDGSNFTLKIRSTKLEDSAMYFCASSERGRVEDEQFFGPGTRLTVL.

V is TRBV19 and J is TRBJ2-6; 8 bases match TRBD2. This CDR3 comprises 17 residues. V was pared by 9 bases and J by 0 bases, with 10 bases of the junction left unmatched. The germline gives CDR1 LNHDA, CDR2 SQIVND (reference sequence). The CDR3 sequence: CASRTGGGSSGANVLTF. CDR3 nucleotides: TGTGCCAGCAGGACCGGGGGGGGTAGCTCTGGGGCCAACGTCCTGACTTTC.

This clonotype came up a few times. The chain's CDR3 is CASNDVFRAGELFF. Written as DNA, the CDR3 is TGTGCCAGCAACGACGTGTTTAGAGCCGGGGAGCTGTTTTTT. V and J are TRBV2 and TRBJ2-2, with D hard to call. Trimming took off 7 bases at V and 6 bases at J, with 15 bases between the two ends. CDR1 and CDR2 (germline): SNHLY, FYNNEI. The CDR3 covers 14 residues.

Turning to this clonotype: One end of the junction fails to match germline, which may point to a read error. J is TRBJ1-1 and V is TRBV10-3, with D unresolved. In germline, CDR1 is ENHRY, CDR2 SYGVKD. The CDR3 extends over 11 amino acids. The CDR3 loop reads CAISVNTEALF. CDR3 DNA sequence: TGTGCCATCAGTGTTAACACTGAAGCTCTCTTT.

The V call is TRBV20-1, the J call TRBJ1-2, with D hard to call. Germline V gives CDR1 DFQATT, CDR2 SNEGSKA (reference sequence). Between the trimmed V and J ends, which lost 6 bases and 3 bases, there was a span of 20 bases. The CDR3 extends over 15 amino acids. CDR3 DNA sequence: TGCAGTGCGCACTCGGGAGCCCAGTGGGACTATGGCTACACCTTC. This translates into CSAHSGAQWDYGYTF.

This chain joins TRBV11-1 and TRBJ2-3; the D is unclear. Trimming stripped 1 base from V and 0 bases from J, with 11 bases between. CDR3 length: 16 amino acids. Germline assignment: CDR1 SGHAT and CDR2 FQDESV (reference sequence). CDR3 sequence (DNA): TGTGCCAGCAGCTTAGAAGTCGGATCTAGCACAGATACGCAGTATTTT. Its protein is CASSLEVGSSTDTQYF.

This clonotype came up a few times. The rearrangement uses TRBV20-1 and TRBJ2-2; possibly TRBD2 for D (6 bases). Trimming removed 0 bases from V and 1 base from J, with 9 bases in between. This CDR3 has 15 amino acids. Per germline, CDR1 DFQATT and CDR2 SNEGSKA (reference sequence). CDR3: CSARDPGGNTGELFF. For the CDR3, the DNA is TGCAGTGCTAGAGATCCCGGGGGGAACACCGGGGAGCTGTTTTTT.

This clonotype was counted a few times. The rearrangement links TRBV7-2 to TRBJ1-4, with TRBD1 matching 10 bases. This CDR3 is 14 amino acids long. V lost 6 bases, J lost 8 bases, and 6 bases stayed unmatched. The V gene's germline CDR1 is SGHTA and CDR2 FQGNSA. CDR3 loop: CASSHRTGGEKLFF. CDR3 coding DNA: TGTGCCAGCAGTCATCGGACAGGGGGGGAAAAACTGTTTTTT. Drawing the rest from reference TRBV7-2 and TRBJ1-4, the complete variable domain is GAGVSQSPSNKVTEKGKDVELRCDPISGHTALYWYRQSLGQGLEFLIYFQGNSAPDKSGLPSDRFSAERTGGSVSTLTIQRTQQEDSAVYLCASSHRTGGEKLFFGSGTQLSVL.

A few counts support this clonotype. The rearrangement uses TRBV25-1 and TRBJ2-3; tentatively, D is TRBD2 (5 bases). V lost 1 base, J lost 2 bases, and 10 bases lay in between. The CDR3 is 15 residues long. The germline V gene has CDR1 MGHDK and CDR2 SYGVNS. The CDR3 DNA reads TGTGCCAGCAGTGAATTTGAGGGTAACACAGATACGCAGTATTTT. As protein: CASSEFEGNTDTQYF. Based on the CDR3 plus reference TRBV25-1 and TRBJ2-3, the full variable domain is EADIYQTPRYLVIGTGKKITLECSQTMGHDKMYWYQQDPGMELHLIHYSYGVNSTEKGDLSSESTVSRIRTEHFPLTLESARPSHTSQYLCASSEFEGNTDTQYFGPGTRLTVL.

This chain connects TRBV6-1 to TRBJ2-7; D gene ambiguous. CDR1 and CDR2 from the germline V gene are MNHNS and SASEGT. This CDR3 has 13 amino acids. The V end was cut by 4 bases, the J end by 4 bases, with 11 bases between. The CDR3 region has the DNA TGTGCCAGCAGTGGAGACACCTATTACGAGCAGTACTTC. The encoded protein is CASSGDTYYEQYF.

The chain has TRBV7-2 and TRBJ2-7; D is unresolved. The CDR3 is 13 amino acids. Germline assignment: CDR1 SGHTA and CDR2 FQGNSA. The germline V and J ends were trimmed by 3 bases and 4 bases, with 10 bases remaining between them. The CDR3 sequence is CASSFQLEYEQYF. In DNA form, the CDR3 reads TGTGCCAGCAGCTTCCAGTTAGAGTACGAGCAGTACTTC.

As DNA, the CDR3 is TGTGCCACCAGTGATCCGGGGACAGGGGACACTGAAGCTTTCTTT. This gives the protein CATSDPGTGDTEAFF. The rearrangement links TRBV24-1 to TRBJ1-1, with 10 nucleotides matching TRBD1. V gave up 3 bases and J gave up 3 bases; unmatched junction bases: 3. Germline loops: CDR1 KGHDR, CDR2 SFDVKD. The CDR3 contains 15 residues.

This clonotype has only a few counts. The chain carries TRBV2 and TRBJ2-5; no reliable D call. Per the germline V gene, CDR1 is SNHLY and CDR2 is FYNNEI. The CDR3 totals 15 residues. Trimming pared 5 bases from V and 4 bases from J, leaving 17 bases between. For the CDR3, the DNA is TGTGCCAGCAGTTCGGAAGCCACCGGCGGAGAGACCCAGTACTTC. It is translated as CASSSEATGGETQYF.

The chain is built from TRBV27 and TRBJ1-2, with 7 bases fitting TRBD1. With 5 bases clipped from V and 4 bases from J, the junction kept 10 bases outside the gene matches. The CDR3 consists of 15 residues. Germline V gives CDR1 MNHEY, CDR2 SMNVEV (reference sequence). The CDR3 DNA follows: TGTGCCAGCAGTGAGAAAACAGGGGTTACCTATGGCTACACCTTC. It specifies CASSEKTGVTYGYTF.

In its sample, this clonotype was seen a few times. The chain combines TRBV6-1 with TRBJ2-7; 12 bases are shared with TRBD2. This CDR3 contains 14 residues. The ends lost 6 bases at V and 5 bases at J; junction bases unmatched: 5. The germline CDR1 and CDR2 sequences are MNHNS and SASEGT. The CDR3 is CASSRLAGVNEQYF. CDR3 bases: TGTGCCAGCAGCCGACTAGCGGGAGTTAACGAGCAGTACTTC.

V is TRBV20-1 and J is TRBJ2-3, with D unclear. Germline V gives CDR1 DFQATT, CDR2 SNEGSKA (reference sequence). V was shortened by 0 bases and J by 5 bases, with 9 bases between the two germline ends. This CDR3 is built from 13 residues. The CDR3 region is CSARDMQQDTQYF. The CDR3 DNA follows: TGCAGTGCTAGAGATATGCAGCAAGATACGCAGTATTTT.

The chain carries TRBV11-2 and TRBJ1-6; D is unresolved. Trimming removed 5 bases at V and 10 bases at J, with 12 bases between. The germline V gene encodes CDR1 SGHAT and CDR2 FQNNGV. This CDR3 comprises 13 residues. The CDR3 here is CASSAGGYSPLHF. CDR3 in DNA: TGTGCCAGCAGCGCGGGAGGGTACTCACCCCTCCACTTT.

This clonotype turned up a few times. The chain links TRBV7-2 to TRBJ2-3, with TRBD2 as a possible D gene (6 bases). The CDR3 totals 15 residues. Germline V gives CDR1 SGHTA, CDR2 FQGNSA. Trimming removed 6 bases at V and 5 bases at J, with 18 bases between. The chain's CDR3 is CASRVGLAFLDTQYF. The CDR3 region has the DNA TGTGCCAGCAGGGTGGGGCTAGCGTTTTTAGATACGCAGTATTTT.

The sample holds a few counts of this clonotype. The CDR3 nucleotides are TGTGCCAGCAGTGAGCTGGGGGGCACTAGCAATCAGCCCCAGCATTTT. This encodes CASSELGGTSNQPQHF. The rearrangement links TRBV6-1 to TRBJ1-5; weak D call: TRBD1 (6 bases). The V and J ends lost 3 bases and 0 bases respectively, with 12 bases between them. The CDR3 contains 16 residues. CDR1 is MNHNS, CDR2 SASEGT, per germline.

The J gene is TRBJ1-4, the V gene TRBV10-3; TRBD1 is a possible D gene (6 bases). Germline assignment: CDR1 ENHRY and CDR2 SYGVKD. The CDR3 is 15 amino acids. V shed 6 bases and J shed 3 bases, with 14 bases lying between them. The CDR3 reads CAIRNREGSNEKLFF. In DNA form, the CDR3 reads TGTGCCATCAGGAACAGGGAGGGATCTAATGAAAAACTGTTTTTT.

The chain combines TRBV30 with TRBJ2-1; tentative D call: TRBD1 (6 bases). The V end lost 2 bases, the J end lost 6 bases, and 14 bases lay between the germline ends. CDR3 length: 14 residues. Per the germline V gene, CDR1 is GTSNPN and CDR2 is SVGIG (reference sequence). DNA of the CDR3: TGTGCCTGGAGTTTCAAGAACAGGGTCAATGAGCAGTTCTTC. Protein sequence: CAWSFKNRVNEQFF.

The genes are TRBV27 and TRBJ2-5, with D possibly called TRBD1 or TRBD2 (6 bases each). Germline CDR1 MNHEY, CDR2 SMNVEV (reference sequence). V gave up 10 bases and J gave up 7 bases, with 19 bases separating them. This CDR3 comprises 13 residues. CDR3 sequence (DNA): TGTGCCACCGCCGGAGGGGGTGGCTGGACCCAGTACTTC. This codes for CATAGGGGWTQYF.